The rows below give T cell receptor beta chains drawn from one sample of a study of blood T cells in healthy people across ages. TCRdb reprocessed the 5' RACE reads with MiXCR, giving one entry per CDR3 protein. Altogether around 1,500,000 distinct CDR3 sequences are present, about 30% being singletons, with the ten largest covering more than 6%. The specimen was blood. The receptors were gathered from a woman in her thirties in good health. CDR3s include the opening cysteine and the closing phenylalanine or tryptophan. A D gene is named only where the DNA matches it firmly. Clone size, where shown, is once, few, many, or a class for clones that have expanded.

v_gene	d_gene	len	j_gene	abundance	CDR3aa	CDR3nt
TRBV27	.	14	TRBJ1-2	few	CASSLSSGNYGYTF	TGTGCCAGCAGTTTATCATCCGGGAACTATGGCTACACCTTC
TRBV2	TRBD2	14	TRBJ2-1	.	CASSEGRLAGEQFF	TGTGCCAGCAGTGAAGGACGGCTAGCGGGAGAGCAGTTCTTC
TRBV20-1	TRBD1	12	TRBJ1-3	.	CSASTGGNTIYF	TGCAGTGCTAGTACAGGGGGGAACACCATATATTTT
TRBV2	.	16	TRBJ1-1	few	CASSDRSGESWAEAFF	TGTGCCAGCAGTGATCGGTCGGGGGAGTCATGGGCTGAAGCTTTCTTT
TRBV4-1	.	11	TRBJ1-6	few	CASSESGPLHF	TGCGCCAGCAGCGAATCCGGACCCCTCCACTTT
TRBV13	.	13	TRBJ2-4	.	CASSLYSNNEQYF	TGTGCCAGCAGCTTATATTCCAACAATGAGCAGTACTTC
TRBV30	.	16	TRBJ2-6	.	CAWSTTAPGGANVLTF	TGTGCCTGGAGTACGACGGCCCCTGGAGGGGCCAACGTCCTGACTTTC
TRBV12-5	TRBD1	16	TRBJ1-2	many	CASGSQRTGAGYGYTF	TGTGCTAGTGGTTCCCAACGCACAGGGGCCGGCTATGGCTACACCTTC
TRBV2	.	14	TRBJ2-7	many	CASGGGQRAYEQYF	TGTGCCAGCGGGGGGGGACAGCGAGCCTACGAGCAGTACTTC
TRBV12-3/TRBV12-4	.	14	TRBJ2-7	few	CASSRRVMPHEQYF	TGTGCCAGCAGCCGACGGGTGATGCCACATGAGCAGTACTTC
TRBV27	TRBD1	14	TRBJ1-2	.	CASGSGGGSYGYTF	TGTGCCAGCGGTTCAGGGGGCGGCAGCTATGGCTACACCTTC
TRBV27	.	13	TRBJ1-5	.	CASSFSNYQPQHF	TGTGCCAGCAGTTTTTCCAACTATCAGCCCCAGCATTTT
TRBV25-1	.	16	TRBJ1-5	few	CANSEETQWGNQPQHF	TGTGCCAACTCTGAGGAAACCCAATGGGGCAATCAGCCCCAGCATTTT
TRBV5-1	TRBD1	17	TRBJ2-7	few	CASSLDSGQGAAYEQYF	TGCGCCAGCAGCTTGGATTCAGGACAGGGGGCTGCTTACGAGCAGTACTTC
TRBV5-1	.	13	TRBJ2-1	many	CASSATGSDEQFF	TGCGCCAGCAGCGCAACAGGGTCCGATGAGCAGTTCTTC
TRBV6-5	.	12	TRBJ2-1	once	CASSYSRSLPFF	TGTGCCAGCAGTTACTCCAGAAGTTTGCCGTTCTTC
TRBV20-1	.	15	TRBJ1-1	few	CSARRQGLGNTEAFF	TGCAGTGCTAGACGTCAGGGATTGGGGAACACTGAAGCTTTCTTT
TRBV28	.	15	TRBJ1-5	.	CASSWEGFSNQPQHF	TGTGCCAGCAGTTGGGAGGGGTTTAGCAATCAGCCCCAGCATTTT
TRBV27	TRBD2	15	TRBJ2-1	.	CASSLRAGERNEQFF	TGTGCCAGCAGTTTACGGGCGGGAGAACGCAATGAGCAGTTCTTC
TRBV25-1	TRBD1	16	TRBJ1-4	.	CASSAAGGLTNEKLFF	TGTGCCAGCAGTGCGGCAGGGGGGCTGACTAATGAAAAACTGTTTTTT
TRBV9	.	14	TRBJ2-7	many	CASSVGGQSYEQYF	TGTGCCAGCAGCGTAGGCGGGCAGAGCTACGAGCAGTACTTC
TRBV28	.	17	TRBJ2-3	.	CASSLMSGRRLRDTQYF	TGTGCCAGCAGTTTAATGTCGGGGAGGCGGCTAAGGGATACGCAGTATTTT
TRBV14	.	15	TRBJ1-1	.	CASSQVEDLKAEAFF	TGTGCCAGCAGCCAGGTTGAGGATTTAAAGGCTGAAGCTTTCTTT